This TCR beta chain is drawn from a study of cytomegalovirus exposure and HLA in healthy donors. The junction had 5 bases not matched to a gene; V was cut back by 0 bases and J by 8 bases. This CDR3 has 15 residues. Germline lookup yields CDR1 MNHEY and CDR2 SVGAGI. The protocol was immunoSEQ multiplex PCR, while the TCRdb copy is restricted to in-frame clones and leaves out a portion. The table includes 150,000 to 250,000 clones, about 81% detected once. The validation cohort, a group of more than 100 subjects, included the donors and was separate from the roughly 670-subject first cohort. The V gene is TRBV6-5, the J gene TRBJ1-2, with 11 bases fitting TRBD1. The source material was PBMCs. The sequence was collected from a woman aged 25 to 39 in good health and CMV-seronegative. CDR3 nucleotides: TGTGCCAGCAGTTACTCGGGACAGGGGGGAGGGGGCTACACCTTC. It specifies CASSYSGQGGGGYTF.